The entry that follows covers one TCR beta chain sequence. Its antigen remains unknown. Given a much more abundant clone one base away, this may be a read error. This entry is derived from a study of glioma-infiltrating T cells. Study-wide context: Samples included WHO grade II oligodendrogliomas or astrocytomas and initial-diagnosis grade IV glioblastomas. Study-level findings and limits: Patients with low tissue-blood divergence carried a signature set of shared blood CDR3 motifs. Tissue-blood divergence was below expectation in non-neoplastic patients, above in gliomas.

Using RNA template, CDR3s of TCR alpha and beta were amplified with iRepertoire arm-PCR. Input was about 85-450 ng of tissue mRNA or PBMC total RNA. A single record per CDR3 protein comes from TCRdb applying MiXCR to the multiplex PCR reads. This table has a few hundred thousand distinct CDR3 sequences, about two fifths appearing once. This CDR3 has 16 residues. Germline CDR1 LGHNA, CDR2 YNFKEQ. The receptor's source is a human donor with low-grade glioma or glioblastoma, undergoing nonglioma brain surgery, or in good health (not recorded which). Sequencing was done on a sample of glioma tissue, nonneoplastic brain tissue, or PBMCs (not recorded which). The rearrangement links TRBV4-2 to TRBJ2-7; 10 bases are a match to TRBD1. CDR3 in DNA: TGTGCCAGCAGACAAGATGTGGGACAGGGGTACTACGAGCAGTACTTC. Translating it yields CASRQDVGQGYYEQYF.